The sample holds one count of the clone carrying this TCR beta chain. What it binds is not known. CDR1 is KGHSH, CDR2 LQKENI, per germline. The CDR3 is 15 amino acids. The V end lost 0 bases, the J end lost 6 bases, and 12 bases lay between the germline ends. Primers included in the PCR were 60 Vbeta and 13 Jbeta primers. Assay used: immunoSEQ multiplex PCR; TCRdb lists only in-frame clones, some missing. The data show around 130,000 clones, with around 57% seen just once and roughly 1.9% held by the top ten. Donors were ostensibly healthy at sampling, although undocumented immune exposures were probable. This record belongs to a study of cytomegalovirus exposure and HLA in healthy donors. Study observations and caveats: It was around 160 TCR beta chains that were listed as cytomegalovirus-associated. In a later analysis, TCR beta V- and J-gene trimming was associated with a missense DCLRE1C variant.

The sequenced sample consisted of PBMCs. The source is a male donor in good health and CMV-seronegative. The gene calls are TRBV18 and TRBJ2-1; D perhaps matches TRBD1 (6 bases). The DNA for the CDR3 is TGTGCCAGCTCACCACCTGGACAGCAAAGCAATGAGCAGTTCTTC. Translated, it gives CASSPPGQQSNEQFF. Full variable domain (remainder filled in from reference TRBV18 and TRBJ2-1): NAGVMQNPRHLVRRRGQEARLRCSPMKGHSHVYWYRQLPEEGLKFMVYLQKENIIDESGMPKERFSAEFPKEGPSILRIQQVVRGDSAAYFCASSPPGQQSNEQFFGPGTRLTVL.